This T cell receptor (beta chain) stems from a study of T cell responses to AZD1222 COVID-19 vaccine. Generated by immunoSEQ multiplex PCR, the TCRdb table keeps only in-frame clones and is missing some. The sample lists some 160,000 clones; more than 85% were seen once. Trimming removed 1 base from V and 4 bases from J; junction bases left unmatched: 3. The CDR3 is 15 residues long. Germline V CDR1 and CDR2: SNHLY, FYNNEI. The TCR originated in an adult in good health. Sequencing was performed on peripheral blood, taken on day 0 of AZD1222 vaccination. The chain joins TRBV2 to TRBJ2-5; 10 bases line up with TRBD2. Here the CDR3 reads CASSEGASGGETQYF. CDR3 coding DNA: TGTGCCAGCAGTGAAGGGGCTAGCGGGGGAGAGACCCAGTACTTC.